Listed here is a single T cell receptor beta chain. This sample includes further DNA sequences coding for the same CDR3. CDR3 length: 13 residues. The germline gives CDR1 KGHSH, CDR2 LQKENI. After removal of 3 bases from V and 6 bases from J, the junction contained 3 bases not matched to a gene. The data belong to a study of shared clonotypes between healthy human individuals. Clones were sequenced by immunoSEQ multiplex PCR, and TCRdb holds only the in-frame ones, with some missing. The sample consists of over a million clones, roughly 96% of them appearing once. V is TRBV18 and J is TRBJ1-2, with 8 bases fitting TRBD1. The source is a man between 25 and 39 years old in good health. Sequencing was done on a sample of naive CD4+ T cells sorted from blood. Subset in this sample: CD45RA+ positively selected. The CDR3 sequence is CASSPIQGDGYTF. CDR3 coding DNA: TGTGCCAGCTCACCTATACAGGGGGATGGCTACACCTTC. Combining the CDR3 with reference TRBV18 and TRBJ1-2 gives the whole variable domain NAGVMQNPRHLVRRRGQEARLRCSPMKGHSHVYWYRQLPEEGLKFMVYLQKENIIDESGMPKERFSAEFPKEGPSILRIQQVVRGDSAAYFCASSPIQGDGYTFGSGTRLTVV.